This TCR beta chain is drawn from a study of PD-1 blockade in classical Hodgkin lymphoma. Notes on the study in general: The study found that TCR diversity rose significantly by C4D1 in CD4+ but not CD8+ cells. Healthy donors reportedly exceeded newly diagnosed patients in baseline TCR diversity.

Each patient relapsed following autologous stem cell transplantation, and prior brentuximab vedotin exposure differed. This CDR3 is 13 amino acids long. CDR1 LGHNA and CDR2 YNFKEQ come from the germline V gene. V lost 0 bases and J 5 bases, leaving 5 bases between the germline ends. Turning to this clone: Its antigen is not identified.

Measured with immunoSEQ multiplex PCR; TCRdb has only the in-frame clones, and not every one. Of about 98,000 clones listed, approximately 80% are singletons. Here the sequenced sample was peripheral blood mononuclear cells (PBMCs), taken before the second cycle of nivolumab. The receptor was derived from a human donor with classical Hodgkin lymphoma. The chain is built from TRBV4-2 and TRBJ1-5; the D is unclear. The CDR3 region is CASSQDRDQPQHF. CDR3 bases: TGTGCCAGCAGCCAAGATAGGGATCAGCCCCAGCATTTT.